This T cell receptor (beta chain) was profiled in a study of cytomegalovirus exposure and HLA in healthy donors. Whole-study findings and limits: TCR beta chains numbering roughly 150 were designated cytomegalovirus-associated.

Primers included in the PCR were 60 Vbeta and 13 Jbeta primers. Assay used: immunoSEQ multiplex PCR; TCRdb lists only in-frame clones, some missing. Its clone listing holds more than 100,000 clones. As regards this clone: Its antigen remains unidentified.

Although they were nominally healthy when sampled, donors likely had unrecorded immune exposures. CDR1 SGHRS and CDR2 YFSETQ come from the germline V gene. This CDR3 contains 14 residues. The V end lost 6 bases, the J end lost 5 bases, and 18 bases lay between the germline ends. The sample was PBMCs. This rearrangement joins TRBV5-1 to TRBJ2-7, with D perhaps matching TRBD1 (6 bases). This clonotype was sampled from a man aged 40-49 years in good health and CMV-seronegative. The CDR3 nucleotides read TGCGCCAGCACCTGGGGGCTGGGAACCAACGAGCAGTACTTC. Amino acids: CASTWGLGTNEQYF.